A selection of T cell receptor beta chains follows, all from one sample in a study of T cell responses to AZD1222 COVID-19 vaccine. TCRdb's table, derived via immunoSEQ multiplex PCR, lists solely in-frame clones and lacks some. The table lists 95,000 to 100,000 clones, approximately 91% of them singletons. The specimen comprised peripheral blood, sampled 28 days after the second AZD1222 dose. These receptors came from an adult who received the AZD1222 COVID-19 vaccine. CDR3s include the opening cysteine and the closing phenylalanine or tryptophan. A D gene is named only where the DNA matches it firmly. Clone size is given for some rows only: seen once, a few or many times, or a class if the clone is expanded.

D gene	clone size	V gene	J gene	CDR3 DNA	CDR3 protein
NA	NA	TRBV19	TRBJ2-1	TGTGCCAGTAGTATCCGGGACCCCCCGCGGGTGCAGTTCTTC	CASSIRDPPRVQFF
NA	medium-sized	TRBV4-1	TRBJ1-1	TGCGCCAGCAGCCAAGAAGAGGTCGGGGGGAACACTGAAGCTTTCTTT	CASSQEEVGGNTEAFF
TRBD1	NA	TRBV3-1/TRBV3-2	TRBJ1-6	TGTGCCAGCGGCGGACAGGGCGTGGGTTCACCCCTCCACTTT	CASGGQGVGSPLHF
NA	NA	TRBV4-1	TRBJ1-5	TGCGCCAGCAGCTCCGTACAGGATCAGCCCCAGCATTTT	CASSSVQDQPQHF
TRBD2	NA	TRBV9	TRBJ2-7	TGTGCCAGCAGCGTAGCGGGGCTAGCGGGCATATACGAGCAGTACTTC	CASSVAGLAGIYEQYF
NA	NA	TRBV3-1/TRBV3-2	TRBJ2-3	TGTGCCAGCAGCCCCCTCACGGGGTCCGTTATCACAGATACGCAGTATTTT	CASSPLTGSVITDTQYF
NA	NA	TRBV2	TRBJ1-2	TGTGCCAGCATAATGGGTTCGTTCTCTGGGATCCCACTCGCTGGCTACACCTTC	CASIMGSFSGIPLAGYTF
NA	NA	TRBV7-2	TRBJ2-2	TGTGCCAGCAGCCCGCGGACGGTCACCGGGGAGCTGTTTTTT	CASSPRTVTGELFF
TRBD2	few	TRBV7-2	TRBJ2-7	TGTGCCAGCAGTCTACGACACCAAACTAGCGGGAGTTTCTACGAGCAGTACTTC	CASSLRHQTSGSFYEQYF
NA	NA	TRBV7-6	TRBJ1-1	TGTGCCAGCAGCTTAGGGGGGACTAACACTGAAGCTTTCTTT	CASSLGGTNTEAFF
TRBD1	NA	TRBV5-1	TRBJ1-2	TGCGCCAGCAGCGTGGGGACAGGGAACGGCTACACCTTC	CASSVGTGNGYTF
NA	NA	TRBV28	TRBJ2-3	TGTGCCAGCAGTATTAAACAGTGGCTTCTGATTAGGCCCGCAGATACGCAGTATTTT	CASSIKQWLLIRPADTQYF
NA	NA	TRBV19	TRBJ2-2	TGTGCCAGTGGATTGGCGGGGAGGTCAACCGGGGAGCTGTTTTTT	CASGLAGRSTGELFF
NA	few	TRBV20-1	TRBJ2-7	TGCAGTGCTAGAGCTTCTTACGAGCAGTACTTC	CSARASYEQYF
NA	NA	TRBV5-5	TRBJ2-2	TGTGCCAGCAGCTTTACTAGTTCCGGGGAGCTGTTTTTT	CASSFTSSGELFF